This T cell receptor beta chain derives from a study of early T cells in non-severe SARS-CoV-2 infection. Across the study: The authors sequenced bulk RNA from unsorted whole blood, leaving chains unpaired. The study's findings and limits: Using VDJdb, the matching emphasized anti-spike CD8 responses while missing private and CD4 specificities.

There are many counts of this clonotype. Its antigen remains unidentified. The V gene end was trimmed by 2 bases and the J gene end by 6 bases; junction bases not matched to a gene: 23. There are 21 residues in the CDR3. Germline lookup yields CDR1 SGHTA and CDR2 FQGTGA. Attachment of unique molecular identifiers to individual cDNA molecules was performed. MiXCR, run by TCRdb on the 5' RACE reads, gives a single entry per CDR3 protein. The sample shows about 70,000 distinct CDR3 sequences, roughly 4.7% of them seen only once. The sequence came from an adult who was a healthcare worker with PCR-confirmed SARS-CoV-2 infection or an uninfected control (not recorded which). This rearrangement joins TRBV7-3 to TRBJ2-7; TRBD1 matches 12 bases. The material sequenced was whole blood, taken at baseline. The CDR3 nucleotides read TGTGCCAGCAGCTTAGAGGATAAAAAGAGGGACAGGGGGCTTGTCGCATCCGAGCAGTACTTC. This encodes CASSLEDKKRDRGLVASEQYF. The full variable domain, rest sourced from reference TRBV7-3 and TRBJ2-7, is GAGVSQTPSNKVTEKGKYVELRCDPISGHTALYWYRQSLGQGPEFLIYFQGTGAADDSGLPNDRFFAVRPEGSVSTLKIQRTERGDSAVYLCASSLEDKKRDRGLVASEQYFGPGTRLTVT.